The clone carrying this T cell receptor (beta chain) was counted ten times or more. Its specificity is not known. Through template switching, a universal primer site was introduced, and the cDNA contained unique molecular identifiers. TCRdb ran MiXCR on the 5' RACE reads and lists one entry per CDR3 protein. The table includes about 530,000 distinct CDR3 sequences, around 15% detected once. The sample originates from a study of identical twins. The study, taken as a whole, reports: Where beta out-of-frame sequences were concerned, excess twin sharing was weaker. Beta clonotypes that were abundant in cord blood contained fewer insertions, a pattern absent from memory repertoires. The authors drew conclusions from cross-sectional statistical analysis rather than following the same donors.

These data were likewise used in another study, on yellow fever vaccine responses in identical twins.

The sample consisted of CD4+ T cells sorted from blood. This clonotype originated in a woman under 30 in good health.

CDR3 amino acids: CASSLVSGGSYNEQFF. CDR3 nucleotides: TGTGCCAGCAGTTTAGTGTCGGGGGGCTCCTACAATGAGCAGTTCTTC. The gene calls are TRBV12-3 or TRBV12-4 and TRBJ2-1, with 7 bases aligning to TRBD2. The trim removed 1 base at V and 0 bases at J, leaving 3 bases unmatched. The CDR3 runs 16 residues.